This T cell receptor beta chain appears in the sequencing data of a study of CD8 T cells in ankylosing spondylitis. The CDR3 sequence is 15 residues long. Losses at the gene ends were 4 bases for V and 7 bases for J; bases not matched to a gene: 9. Per germline, CDR1 SGHAT and CDR2 FQNNGV. About this clonotype: Antigen unknown.

TCRdb re-analysed the 5' RACE reads in MiXCR, keeping a single row per CDR3 protein. Of under 250,000 distinct CDR3 sequences in the sample, less than 9.5% were seen once. Study-level results: Clones linked to disease were reported to show significant enrichment in matched ankylosing spondylitis synovial fluid. Made up of under ten highly homologous variants, a TCR beta motif appeared characteristic of ankylosing spondylitis blood. In the blood and synovial fluid of reactive arthritis, some motif variants had been previously reported.

The receptor was isolated from a female donor with ankylosing spondylitis or in good health (not recorded which). The sequenced sample consisted of blood, either unsorted or a sorted T cell fraction (not recorded which). The chain employs TRBV11-2 and TRBJ1-2, with 10 bases that match TRBD1. The CDR3 DNA follows: TGTGCCAGCAGCTCGGGGCCGGGACAGGGGATTGGCTACACCTTC. Its protein product is CASSSGPGQGIGYTF.